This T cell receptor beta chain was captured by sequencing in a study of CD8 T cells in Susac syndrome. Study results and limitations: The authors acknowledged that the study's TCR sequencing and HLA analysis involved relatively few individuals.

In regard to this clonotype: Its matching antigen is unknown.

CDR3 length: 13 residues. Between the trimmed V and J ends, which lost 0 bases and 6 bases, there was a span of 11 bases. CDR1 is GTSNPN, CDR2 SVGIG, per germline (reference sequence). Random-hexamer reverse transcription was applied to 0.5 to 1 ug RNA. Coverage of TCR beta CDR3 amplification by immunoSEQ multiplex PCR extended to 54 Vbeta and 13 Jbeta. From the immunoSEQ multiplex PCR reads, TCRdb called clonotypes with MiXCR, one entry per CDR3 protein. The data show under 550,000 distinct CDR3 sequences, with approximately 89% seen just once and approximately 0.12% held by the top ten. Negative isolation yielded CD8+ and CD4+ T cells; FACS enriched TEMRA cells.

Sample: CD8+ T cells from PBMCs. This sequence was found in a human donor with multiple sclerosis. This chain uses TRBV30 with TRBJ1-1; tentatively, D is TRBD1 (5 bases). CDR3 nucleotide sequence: TGTGCCTGGAGTGTACGTGCAGGGCCTGAAGCTTTCTTT. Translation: CAWSVRAGPEAFF.